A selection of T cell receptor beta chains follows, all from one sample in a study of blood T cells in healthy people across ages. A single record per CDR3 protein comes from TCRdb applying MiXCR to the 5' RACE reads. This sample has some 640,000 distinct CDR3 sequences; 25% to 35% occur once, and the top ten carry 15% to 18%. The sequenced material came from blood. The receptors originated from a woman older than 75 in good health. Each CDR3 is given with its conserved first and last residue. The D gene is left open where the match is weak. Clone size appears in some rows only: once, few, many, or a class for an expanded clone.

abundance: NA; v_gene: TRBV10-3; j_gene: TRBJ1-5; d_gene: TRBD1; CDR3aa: CAAKRGDRVGNQPQHF; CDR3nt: TGTGCCGCAAAGAGGGGGGACAGGGTGGGCAATCAGCCCCAGCATTTT
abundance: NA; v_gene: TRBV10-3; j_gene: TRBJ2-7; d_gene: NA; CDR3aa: CAISEEESSYEQYF; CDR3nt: TGTGCCATCAGTGAGGAAGAGAGCTCCTACGAGCAGTACTTC
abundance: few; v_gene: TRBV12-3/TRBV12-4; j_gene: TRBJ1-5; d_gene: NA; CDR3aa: CASSLSRGVSNQPQHF; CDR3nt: TGTGCCAGCAGTTTAAGTCGGGGTGTTAGCAATCAGCCCCAGCATTTT
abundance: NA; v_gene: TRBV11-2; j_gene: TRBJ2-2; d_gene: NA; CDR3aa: CASSPNRNTGELFF; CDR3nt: TGTGCCAGCAGCCCCAATAGAAACACCGGGGAGCTGTTTTTT
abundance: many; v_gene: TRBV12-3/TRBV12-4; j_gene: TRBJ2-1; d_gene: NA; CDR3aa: CASSLGSGASYNEQFF; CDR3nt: TGTGCCAGCAGTTTAGGGTCGGGGGCCTCCTACAATGAGCAGTTCTTC
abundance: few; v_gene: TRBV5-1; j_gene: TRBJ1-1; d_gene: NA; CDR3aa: CASSLGSGQTNTEAFF; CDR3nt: TGCGCCAGCAGCTTAGGGTCTGGGCAGACGAACACTGAAGCTTTCTTT
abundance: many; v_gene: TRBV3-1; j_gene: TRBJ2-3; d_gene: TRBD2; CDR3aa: CASSQVRLGGGILTDTQYF; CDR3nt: TGTGCCAGCAGCCAAGTACGACTCGGCGGGGGGATCCTCACAGATACGCAGTATTTT
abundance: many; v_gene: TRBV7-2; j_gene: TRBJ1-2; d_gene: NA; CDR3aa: CASTPAGAGYGYTF; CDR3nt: TGTGCCAGCACTCCTGCAGGGGCGGGCTATGGCTACACCTTC
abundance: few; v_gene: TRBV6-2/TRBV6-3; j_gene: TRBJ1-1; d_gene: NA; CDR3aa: CASSFAQGGFRAEAFF; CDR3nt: TGTGCCAGCAGTTTCGCGCAGGGAGGGTTCAGGGCTGAAGCTTTCTTT
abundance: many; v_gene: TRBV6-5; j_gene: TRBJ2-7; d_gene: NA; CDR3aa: CASSLRDTTYEQYF; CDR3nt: TGTGCCAGCAGTCTCCGGGACACCACCTACGAGCAGTACTTC
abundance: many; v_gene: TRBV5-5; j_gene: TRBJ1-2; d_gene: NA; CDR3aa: CASSSGRGGGYTF; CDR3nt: TGTGCCAGCAGTTCCGGGCGGGGAGGAGGCTACACCTTC
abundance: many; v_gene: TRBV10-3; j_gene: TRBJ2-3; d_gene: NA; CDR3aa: CAISESPRADTQYF; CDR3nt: TGTGCCATCAGTGAGTCGCCCAGGGCAGATACGCAGTATTTT
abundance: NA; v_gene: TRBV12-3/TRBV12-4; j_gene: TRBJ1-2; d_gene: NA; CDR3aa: CASSTGVEGGYTF; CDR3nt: TGTGCCAGCAGTACGGGAGTAGAAGGTGGCTACACCTTC
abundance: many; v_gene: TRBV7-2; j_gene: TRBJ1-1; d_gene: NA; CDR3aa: CASSGGVNTEAFF; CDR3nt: TGTGCCAGCAGCGGCGGGGTGAACACTGAAGCTTTCTTT
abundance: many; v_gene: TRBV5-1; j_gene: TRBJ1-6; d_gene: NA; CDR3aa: CASSLAARVNTRDNSPLHF; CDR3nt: TGCGCCAGCAGCTTGGCGGCCAGGGTGAATACCCGCGATAATTCACCCCTCCACTTT
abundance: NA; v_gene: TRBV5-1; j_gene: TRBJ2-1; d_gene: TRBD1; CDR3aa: CASNPSGQGYNEQFF; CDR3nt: TGCGCCAGCAATCCATCGGGACAGGGCTACAATGAGCAGTTCTTC
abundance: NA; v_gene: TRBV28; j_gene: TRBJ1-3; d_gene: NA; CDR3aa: CASSSVGAQGNTIYF; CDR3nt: TGTGCCAGCAGTTCAGTAGGGGCGCAGGGAAACACCATATATTTT
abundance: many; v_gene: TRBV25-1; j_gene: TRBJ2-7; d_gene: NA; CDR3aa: CASTEGRPSNSSYEQYF; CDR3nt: TGTGCCAGCACGGAGGGGCGTCCGAGTAATAGCTCCTACGAGCAGTACTTC
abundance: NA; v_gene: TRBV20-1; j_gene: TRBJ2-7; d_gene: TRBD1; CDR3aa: CSAPDRDRSASYEQYF; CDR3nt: TGCAGTGCCCCGGACAGGGACCGGTCCGCCTCCTACGAGCAGTACTTC
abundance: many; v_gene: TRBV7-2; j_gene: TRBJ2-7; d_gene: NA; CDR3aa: CASSAEPGRYEQYF; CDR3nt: TGTGCCAGCAGCGCCGAACCGGGGAGGTACGAGCAGTACTTC
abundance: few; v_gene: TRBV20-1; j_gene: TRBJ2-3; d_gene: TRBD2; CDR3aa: CSANRWTSGGSDTQYF; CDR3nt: TGCAGTGCTAACCGTTGGACTAGCGGGGGGTCAGATACGCAGTATTTT
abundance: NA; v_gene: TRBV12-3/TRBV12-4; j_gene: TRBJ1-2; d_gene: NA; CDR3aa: CTSSLIGGDGYTF; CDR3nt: TGTACCAGCAGTTTAATAGGGGGGGATGGCTACACCTTC
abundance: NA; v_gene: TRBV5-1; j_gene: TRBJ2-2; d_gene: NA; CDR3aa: CASSLRQDTGELFF; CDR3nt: TGCGCCAGCAGCTTAAGACAGGACACCGGGGAGCTGTTTTTT
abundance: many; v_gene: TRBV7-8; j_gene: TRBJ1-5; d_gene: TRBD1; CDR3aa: CASSRPGTGGQPQHF; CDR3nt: TGTGCCAGCAGCCGGCCCGGGACAGGGGGTCAGCCCCAGCATTTT
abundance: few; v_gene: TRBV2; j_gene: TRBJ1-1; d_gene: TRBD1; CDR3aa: CASNLRTGMNTEAFF; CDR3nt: TGTGCCAGCAACTTAAGGACAGGGATGAACACTGAAGCTTTCTTT
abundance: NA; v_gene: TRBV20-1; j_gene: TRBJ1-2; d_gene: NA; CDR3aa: CSARGGGGDNYGYTF; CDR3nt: TGCAGTGCTAGAGGAGGAGGGGGTGATAACTATGGCTACACCTTC
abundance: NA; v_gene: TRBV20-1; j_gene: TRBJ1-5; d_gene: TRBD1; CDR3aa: CSASTTGGYSNQPQHF; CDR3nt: TGCAGTGCTAGTACCACAGGGGGATATAGCAATCAGCCCCAGCATTTT
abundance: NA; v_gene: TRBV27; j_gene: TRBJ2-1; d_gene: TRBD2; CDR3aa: CASKGGTSVNEQFF; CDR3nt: TGTGCCAGCAAGGGGGGGACTAGCGTCAACGAGCAGTTCTTC
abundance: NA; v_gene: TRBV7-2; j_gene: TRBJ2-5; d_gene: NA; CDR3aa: CASSLWVQETQYF; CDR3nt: TGTGCCAGCAGCTTATGGGTACAAGAGACCCAGTACTTC
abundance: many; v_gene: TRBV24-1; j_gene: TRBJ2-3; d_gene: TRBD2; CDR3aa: CATSDLGTSLYTDTQYF; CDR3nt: TGTGCCACCAGTGATTTGGGGACTAGCCTTTACACAGATACGCAGTATTTT
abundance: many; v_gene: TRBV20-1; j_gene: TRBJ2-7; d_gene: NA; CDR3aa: CSAARDGSYEQYF; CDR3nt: TGCAGTGCTGCCCGGGACGGCTCCTACGAGCAGTACTTC
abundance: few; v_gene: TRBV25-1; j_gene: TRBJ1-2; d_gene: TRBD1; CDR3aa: CASSEEGARRGYTF; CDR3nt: TGTGCCAGCAGTGAAGAGGGGGCGCGAAGAGGCTACACCTTC
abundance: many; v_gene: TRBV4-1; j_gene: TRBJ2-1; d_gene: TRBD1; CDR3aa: CASSHRQGWCNEQFF; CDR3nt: TGCGCCAGCAGCCATAGACAGGGGTGGTGCAATGAGCAGTTCTTC
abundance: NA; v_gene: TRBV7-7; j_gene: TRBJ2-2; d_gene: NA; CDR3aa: CASSLSTNTGELFF; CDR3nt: TGTGCTAGCAGCCTTAGCACGAACACCGGGGAGCTGTTTTTT
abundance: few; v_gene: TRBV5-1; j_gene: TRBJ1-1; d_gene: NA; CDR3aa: CASSCGLLDTEAFF; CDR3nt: TGCGCCAGCAGCTGCGGGCTTTTGGACACTGAAGCTTTCTTT
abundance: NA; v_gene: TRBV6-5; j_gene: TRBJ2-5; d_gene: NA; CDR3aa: CASSYSRSVNEQYF; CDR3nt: TGTGCCAGCAGTTACTCCCGATCGGTCAATGAGCAGTACTTC
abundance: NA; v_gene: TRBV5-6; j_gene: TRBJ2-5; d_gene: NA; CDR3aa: CASSLARVDKETQYF; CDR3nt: TGTGCCAGCAGCTTGGCCAGGGTGGATAAAGAGACCCAGTACTTC
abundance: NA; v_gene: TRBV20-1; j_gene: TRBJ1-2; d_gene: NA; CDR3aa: CSASPNYGSNYGYTF; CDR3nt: TGCAGTGCTAGTCCGAATTACGGGTCTAACTATGGCTACACCTTC
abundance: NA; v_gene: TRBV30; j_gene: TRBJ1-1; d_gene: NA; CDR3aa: CAWSGRRGRGTEAFF; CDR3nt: TGTGCCTGGAGCGGGAGGCGGGGGAGAGGCACTGAAGCTTTCTTT
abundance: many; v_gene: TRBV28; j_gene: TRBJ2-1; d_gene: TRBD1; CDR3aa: CAGSLQGDEQFF; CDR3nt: TGTGCCGGAAGCCTACAGGGGGATGAGCAGTTCTTC
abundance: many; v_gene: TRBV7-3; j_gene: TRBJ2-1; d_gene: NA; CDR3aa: CASSLLSAGLNNEQFF; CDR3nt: TGTGCCAGCAGCTTACTGTCGGCGGGCCTAAACAATGAGCAGTTCTTC
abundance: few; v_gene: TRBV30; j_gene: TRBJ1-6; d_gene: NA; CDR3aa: CAWSVDRSNSPLHF; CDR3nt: TGTGCCTGGAGTGTAGACAGGAGTAATTCACCCCTCCACTTT
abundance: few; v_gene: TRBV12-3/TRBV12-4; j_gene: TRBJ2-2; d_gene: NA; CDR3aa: CASSLIPGGTGELFF; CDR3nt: TGTGCCAGCAGTTTGATCCCAGGGGGGACCGGGGAGCTGTTTTTT
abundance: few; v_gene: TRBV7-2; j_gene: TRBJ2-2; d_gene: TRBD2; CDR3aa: CASPTSGATNTRELFF; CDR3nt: TGTGCCAGCCCCACTAGCGGGGCAACGAACACCAGGGAGCTGTTTTTT
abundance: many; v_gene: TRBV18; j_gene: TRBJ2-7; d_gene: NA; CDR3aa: CASSPRDPYEQYF; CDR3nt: TGTGCCAGCTCACCCAGGGATCCCTACGAGCAGTACTTC
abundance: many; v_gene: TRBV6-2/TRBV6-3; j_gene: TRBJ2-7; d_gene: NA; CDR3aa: CASSYSGDLYEQYF; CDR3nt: TGTGCCAGCAGTTACTCGGGGGACCTCTACGAGCAGTACTTC
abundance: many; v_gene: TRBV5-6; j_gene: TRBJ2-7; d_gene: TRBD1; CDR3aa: CASSNGQGMYEQYF; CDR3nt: TGTGCCAGCAGCAATGGACAGGGAATGTACGAGCAGTACTTC
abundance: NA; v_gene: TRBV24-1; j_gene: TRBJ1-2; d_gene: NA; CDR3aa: CATSGRNNYGYTF; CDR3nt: TGTGCCACCAGTGGACGGAATAACTATGGCTACACCTTC
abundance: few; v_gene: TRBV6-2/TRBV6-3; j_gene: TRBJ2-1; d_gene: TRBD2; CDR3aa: CTSRRAGASYNEQFF; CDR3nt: TGTACCAGCAGAAGAGCGGGGGCCTCCTACAATGAGCAGTTCTTC
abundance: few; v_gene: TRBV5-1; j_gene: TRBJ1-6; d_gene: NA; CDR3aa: CASSLARSGGVGSPLHF; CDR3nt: TGCGCCAGCAGCTTGGCCAGGTCGGGGGGCGTAGGTTCACCCCTCCACTTT
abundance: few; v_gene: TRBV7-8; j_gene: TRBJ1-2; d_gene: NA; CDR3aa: CASSDIQGNGLYGYTF; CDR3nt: TGTGCCAGCAGCGATATCCAGGGGAATGGATTATATGGCTACACCTTC
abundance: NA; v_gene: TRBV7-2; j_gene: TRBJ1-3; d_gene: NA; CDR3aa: CASSSDSSSGNTIYF; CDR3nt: TGTGCCAGCAGCTCCGACAGTTCCTCTGGAAACACCATATATTTT
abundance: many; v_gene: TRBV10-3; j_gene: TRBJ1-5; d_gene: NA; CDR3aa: CAISERGEGNQPQHF; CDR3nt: TGTGCCATCAGTGAGCGGGGAGAAGGCAATCAGCCCCAGCATTTT
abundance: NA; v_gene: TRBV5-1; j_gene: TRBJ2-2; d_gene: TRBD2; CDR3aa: CASRLAGGVDTGELFF; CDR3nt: TGCGCCAGCAGACTAGCGGGGGGCGTGGACACCGGGGAGCTGTTTTTT
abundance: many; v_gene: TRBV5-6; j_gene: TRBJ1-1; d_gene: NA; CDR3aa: CASSFPGAATEAFF; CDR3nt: TGTGCCAGCAGCTTCCCCGGGGCCGCCACTGAAGCTTTCTTT
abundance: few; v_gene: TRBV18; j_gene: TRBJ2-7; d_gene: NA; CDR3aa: CASSPISGGDGEQYF; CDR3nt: TGTGCCAGCTCACCAATATCAGGGGGGGACGGCGAGCAGTACTTC
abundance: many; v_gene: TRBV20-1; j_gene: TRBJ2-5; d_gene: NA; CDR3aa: CSARRGGQETQYF; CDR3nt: TGCAGTGCTAGAAGGGGGGGCCAAGAGACCCAGTACTTC